The rows below give T cell receptor beta chains drawn from one sample of a study of T cell changes during pregnancy in multiple sclerosis. Profiled with immunoSEQ multiplex PCR; TCRdb holds only in-frame clones, not every one. Here the sample spans around 62,000 clones, 80% to 90% being singletons. The sample here was peripheral blood, taken in the first trimester of pregnancy. The receptors were sampled from a female donor with multiple sclerosis, enrolled in a pregnancy study. The CDR3 runs from the conserved cysteine through the conserved F or W. A D gene is named only where the DNA matches it firmly. Not every row has a clone size; where given, it reads once, few, many or a size class.

>TRBD1|NA|15|TRBJ2-7|TRBV11-1
TGTGCCAGCAGCTTAGAGTTCGGACAGGGGTACGAGCAGTACTTC
CASSLEFGQGYEQYF
>NA|NA|15|TRBJ2-2|TRBV18
TGTGCCAGCTCACGTCAGGAGGCGAACACCGGGGAGCTGTTTTTT
CASSRQEANTGELFF
>NA|NA|14|TRBJ2-2|TRBV29-1
TGCAGCGTTGGGGGAGGACGGACCACCAGGGAGCTGTTTTTT
CSVGGGRTTRELFF
>NA|NA|14|TRBJ1-3|TRBV27
TGTGCCAGCAGTACAGGGACCTCTGGAAACACCATATATTTT
CASSTGTSGNTIYF
>NA|NA|13|TRBJ2-1|TRBV11-2
TGTGCCAGCAGTTCCGACAGACACAATGAGCAGTTCTTC
CASSSDRHNEQFF
>TRBD1|NA|19|TRBJ2-7|TRBV7-9
TGTGCCAGCAGCTCCACCCCGGGACAGCGGTCCGATATCTCCTACGAGCAGTACTTC
CASSSTPGQRSDISYEQYF
>TRBD1|NA|15|TRBJ1-2|TRBV15
TGTGCCACCAGCAGAGATAGGACAGGGGCTCATGGCTACACCTTC
CATSRDRTGAHGYTF
>TRBD1|few|13|TRBJ2-7|TRBV6-1
TGTGCCAGCAGCCCCGGGACAGGGGGCGAGCAGTACTTC
CASSPGTGGEQYF
>NA|NA|14|TRBJ2-7|TRBV6-5
TGTGCCAGCAGTTACGGGGCAACAACCTACGAGCAGTACTTC
CASSYGATTYEQYF
>NA|NA|14|TRBJ1-3|TRBV6-1
TGTGCCAGCAGTGCCCAGGGGAGCCTAAGCACCATATATTTT
CASSAQGSLSTIYF
>NA|NA|14|TRBJ1-2|TRBV5-1
TGCGCCAGCAGCTTGGAGAGGGTAGCGTATGGCTACACCTTC
CASSLERVAYGYTF
>TRBD2|NA|16|TRBJ2-3|TRBV11-2
TGTGCCAGCAGCTTCAGACTAGCGGGAGGACGAGATACGCAGTATTTT
CASSFRLAGGRDTQYF
>TRBD1|NA|14|TRBJ1-5|TRBV27
TGTGCCAGCAGTTCAAGACAGGGTAGGTTGCCCCAGCATTTT
CASSSRQGRLPQHF
>NA|once|14|TRBJ2-5|TRBV27
TGTGCCAGCAGTTTGATGGGGGCGGTAGAGACCCAGTACTTC
CASSLMGAVETQYF
>NA|NA|14|TRBJ1-6|TRBV7-2
TGTGCCAGCAGCTTAGCTGGGAGGGCCGAACCCCTCCACTTT
CASSLAGRAEPLHF
>NA|once|15|TRBJ1-2|TRBV30
TGTGCCTGGAGACTTCTCAGGGTTGGGAACTATGGCTACACCTTC
CAWRLLRVGNYGYTF
>TRBD2|NA|16|TRBJ2-1|TRBV7-2
TGTGCCAGCAGCCCATTATTCCGCGGGGGTTACAATGAGCAGTTCTTC
CASSPLFRGGYNEQFF
>NA|NA|15|TRBJ2-7|TRBV4-2
TGTGCCAGCAGCCAAGTCCACGAGGGAAATCCCGAGCAGTACTTC
CASSQVHEGNPEQYF
>TRBD1|NA|13|TRBJ1-2|TRBV30
TGTGCCTGGAGTGGACAGGGTTCCGGTGGCTACACCTTC
CAWSGQGSGGYTF
>TRBD2|NA|15|TRBJ2-7|TRBV11-2
TGTGCCAGCAGCTTAGGGACTAGCGGGATCTACGAGCAGTACTTC
CASSLGTSGIYEQYF
>NA|few|13|TRBJ1-1|TRBV18
TGTGCCAGCTCGGAGGATCAGAACACTGAAGCTTTCTTT
CASSEDQNTEAFF
>TRBD1|NA|15|TRBJ1-4|TRBV19
TGTGCCAGTAGTAGACAGGGGGCTGGAACTGAAAAACTGTTTTTT
CASSRQGAGTEKLFF
>NA|NA|17|TRBJ2-3|TRBV5-6
TGTGCCAGCAGCCGAGACCCGGGCAGGGACTTCTCAGATACGCAGTATTTT
CASSRDPGRDFSDTQYF
>TRBD2|NA|15|TRBJ2-1|TRBV5-1
TGCGCCAGCAGACTAGCGGGAGTCTTTTACAATGAGCAGTTCTTC
CASRLAGVFYNEQFF
>TRBD2|NA|16|TRBJ2-1|TRBV5-8
TGTGCCAGCAACCATCTAGCGGGGGGACCTGTCAATGAGCAGTTCTTC
CASNHLAGGPVNEQFF
>TRBD2|NA|14|TRBJ2-5|TRBV29-1
TGCAGCTTCGCCGGGACTAGCGGGCAAGAGACCCAGTACTTC
CSFAGTSGQETQYF
>TRBD1|NA|14|TRBJ1-1|TRBV28
TGTGCCAGCAGTACGACAGGGGAGTTCGGTGAAGCTTTCTTT
CASSTTGEFGEAFF
>TRBD1|once|14|TRBJ1-4|TRBV7-7
TGTGCCAGCAGCCGGGACAGGGGAAGCGAAAAACTGTTTTTT
CASSRDRGSEKLFF
>TRBD1|NA|12|TRBJ2-5|TRBV2
TGTGCCGGGGACAGGGATCATGAGACCCAGTACTTC
CAGDRDHETQYF
>TRBD1|NA|16|TRBJ1-2|TRBV6-4
TGTGCCACCTACCGACACCACAGGGGTTGGTGGTATGGCTACACCTTC
CATYRHHRGWWYGYTF
>NA|NA|14|TRBJ2-7|TRBV11-2
TGTGCCAGCAGCTTAGGCGTACCGGGTTACGAGCAGTACTTC
CASSLGVPGYEQYF
>NA|NA|13|TRBJ2-7|TRBV7-9
TGTGCCAGCAGCTTAAGAGCAGGTAACGAGCAGTACTTC
CASSLRAGNEQYF
>NA|NA|16|TRBJ1-5|TRBV4-3
TGCGCCAGCAGCCAAGGGCCACCTCTGGCCAATCAGCCCCAGCATTTT
CASSQGPPLANQPQHF
>TRBD2|NA|15|TRBJ2-1|TRBV6-4
TGTGCCAGCAGTGACTGGCTAGCGGGGCTTAATGAGCAGTTCTTC
CASSDWLAGLNEQFF
>TRBD2|NA|18|TRBJ2-3|TRBV15
TGTGCCACCAGCAGAGACCCCCCCCCTAGCGGTCCCACAGATACGCAGTATTTT
CATSRDPPPSGPTDTQYF
>TRBD1|NA|16|TRBJ2-7|TRBV4-1
TGCGCCAGCAGCCAAGATTCCCGGGGACAGGGATATGAGCAGTACTTC
CASSQDSRGQGYEQYF
>TRBD2|NA|12|TRBJ2-7|TRBV30
TGTGCGGCGAAGCAAGCGGGAGGCGAGCAGTACTTC
CAAKQAGGEQYF